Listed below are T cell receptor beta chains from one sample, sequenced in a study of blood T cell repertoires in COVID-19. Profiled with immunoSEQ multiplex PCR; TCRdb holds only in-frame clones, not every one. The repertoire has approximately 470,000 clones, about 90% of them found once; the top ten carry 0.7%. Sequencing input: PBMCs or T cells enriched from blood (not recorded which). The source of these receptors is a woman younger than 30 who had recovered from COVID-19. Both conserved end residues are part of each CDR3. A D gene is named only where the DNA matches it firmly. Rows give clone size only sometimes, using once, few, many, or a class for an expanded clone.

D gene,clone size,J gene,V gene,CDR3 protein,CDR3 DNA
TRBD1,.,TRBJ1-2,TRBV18,CASSPPGQGLVGYTF,TGTGCCAGCTCACCACCGGGACAGGGGCTGGTTGGCTACACCTTC
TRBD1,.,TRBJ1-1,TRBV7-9,CAGEGQVWTEAFF,TGTGCCGGGGAGGGACAGGTTTGGACTGAAGCTTTCTTT
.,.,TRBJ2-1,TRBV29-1,CSVRSSYNEQFF,TGCAGCGTTAGGAGCTCCTACAATGAGCAGTTCTTC
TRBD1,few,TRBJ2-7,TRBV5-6,CASSTGQGRQYF,TGTGCCAGCAGTACGGGACAGGGGAGGCAGTACTTC
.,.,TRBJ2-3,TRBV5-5,CASSRGTTDTQYF,TGTGCCAGCAGCCGGGGGACCACAGATACGCAGTATTTT
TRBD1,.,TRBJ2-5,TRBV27,CASSAGTGLNQYF,TGTGCCAGCAGTGCCGGGACAGGGTTGAACCAGTACTTC
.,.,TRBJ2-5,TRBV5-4,CASSFGFGGETQYF,TGTGCCAGCAGTTTTGGATTCGGGGGAGAGACCCAGTACTTC
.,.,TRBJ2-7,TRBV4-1,CASSPLGNSYEQYF,TGCGCCAGCAGCCCCCTTGGCAACTCCTACGAGCAGTACTTC
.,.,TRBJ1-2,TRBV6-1,CASSEARFSDGYTF,TGTGCCAGCAGTGAAGCCAGGTTCTCGGATGGCTACACCTTC
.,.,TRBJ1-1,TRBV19,CASSIVSSARSRGMNTEAFF,TGTGCCAGTAGTATAGTATCTTCGGCCAGATCAAGAGGCATGAACACTGAAGCTTTCTTT
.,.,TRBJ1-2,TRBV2,CASSQTGSQFHGYTF,TGTGCCAGCAGTCAGACCGGGTCCCAATTTCATGGCTACACCTTC
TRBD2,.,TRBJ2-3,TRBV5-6,CASSLRIAGVADTQYF,TGTGCCAGCAGCTTGCGTATCGCGGGGGTAGCAGATACGCAGTATTTT
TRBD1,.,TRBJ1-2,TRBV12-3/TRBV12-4,CASSRDRGDGYTF,TGTGCCAGCAGCCGGGACAGGGGAGATGGCTACACCTTC
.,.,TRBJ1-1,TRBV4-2,CASSQSEGDTEAFF,TGTGCCAGCAGCCAATCGGAGGGTGACACTGAAGCTTTCTTT
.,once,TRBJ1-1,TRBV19,CASSPQDLNTEAFF,TGTGCCAGTAGTCCTCAGGATTTGAACACTGAAGCTTTCTTT
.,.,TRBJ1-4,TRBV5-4,CASSPGDPFTTELFF,TGTGCCAGCAGCCCGGGGGATCCCTTTACGACGGAACTGTTTTTT
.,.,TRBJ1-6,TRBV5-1,CASSLDSANSPLHF,TGCGCCAGCAGCCTTGACAGCGCCAATTCACCCCTCCACTTT
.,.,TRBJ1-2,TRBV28,CASSGTYYGYTF,TGTGCCAGCAGTGGGACATACTATGGCTACACCTTC
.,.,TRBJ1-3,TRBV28,CASSSLTGNGNTIYF,TGTGCCAGCAGTTCCCTTACAGGGAACGGAAACACCATATATTTT
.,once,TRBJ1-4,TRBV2,CASGGREKLFF,TGTGCCAGCGGAGGGCGCGAAAAACTGTTTTTT
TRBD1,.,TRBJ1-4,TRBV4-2,CASSQEIPGQGYNEKLFF,TGTGCCAGCAGCCAAGAAATCCCGGGACAGGGTTATAATGAAAAACTGTTTTTT
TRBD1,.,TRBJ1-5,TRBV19,CASSFTGVGYSNQPQHF,TGTGCCAGTAGTTTCACAGGGGTTGGATATAGCAATCAGCCCCAGCATTTT
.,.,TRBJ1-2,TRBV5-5,CASSFERGVNYGYTF,TGTGCCAGCAGCTTCGAACGGGGGGTAAACTATGGCTACACCTTC
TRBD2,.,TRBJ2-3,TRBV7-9,CASSATLGTSVSTDTQYF,TGTGCCAGCAGCGCAACCCTGGGGACTAGCGTTAGCACAGATACGCAGTATTTT
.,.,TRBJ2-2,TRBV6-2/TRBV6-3,CASSYEAKHYLGNTGELFF,TGTGCCAGCAGTTACGAGGCTAAACACTACTTAGGGAACACCGGGGAGCTGTTTTTT
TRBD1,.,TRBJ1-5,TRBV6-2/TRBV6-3,CASSQGQGMRSNQPQHF,TGTGCCAGCAGCCAAGGACAGGGGATGAGGAGCAATCAGCCCCAGCATTTT
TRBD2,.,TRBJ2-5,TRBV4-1,CASSGLAKETQYF,TGCGCCAGCAGCGGACTAGCCAAAGAGACCCAGTACTTC
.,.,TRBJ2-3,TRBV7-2,CASSPPTGRGTDTQYF,TGTGCCAGCAGCCCCCCGACAGGACGAGGCACAGATACGCAGTATTTT
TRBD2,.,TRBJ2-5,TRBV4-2,CASSQDRPSGGEETQYF,TGTGCCAGCAGCCAAGATAGGCCTAGCGGGGGAGAAGAGACCCAGTACTTC